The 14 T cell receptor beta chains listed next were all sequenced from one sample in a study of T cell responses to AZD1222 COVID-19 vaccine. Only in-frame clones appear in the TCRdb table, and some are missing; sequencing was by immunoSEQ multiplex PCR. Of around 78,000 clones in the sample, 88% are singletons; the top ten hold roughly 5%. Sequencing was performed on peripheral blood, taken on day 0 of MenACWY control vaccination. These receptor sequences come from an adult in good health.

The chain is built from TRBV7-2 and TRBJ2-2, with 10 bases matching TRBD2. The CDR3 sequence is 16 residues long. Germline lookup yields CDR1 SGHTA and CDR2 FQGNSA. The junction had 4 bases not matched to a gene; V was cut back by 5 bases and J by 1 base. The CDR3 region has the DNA TGTGCCAGCAGCAAACGACTAGCGGGGAACACCGGGGAGCTGTTTTTT. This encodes CASSKRLAGNTGELFF. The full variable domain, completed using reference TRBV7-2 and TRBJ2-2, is GAGVSQSPSNKVTEKGKDVELRCDPISGHTALYWYRQSLGQGLEFLIYFQGNSAPDKSGLPSDRFSAERTGGSVSTLTIQRTQQEDSAVYLCASSKRLAGNTGELFFGEGSRLTVL.

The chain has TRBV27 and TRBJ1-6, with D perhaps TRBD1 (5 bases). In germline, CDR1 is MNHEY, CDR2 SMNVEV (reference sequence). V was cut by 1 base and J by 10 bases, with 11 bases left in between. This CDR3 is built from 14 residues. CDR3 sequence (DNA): TGTGCCAGCAGTTTATGGAGGGGAGGGTCACCCCTCCACTTT. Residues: CASSLWRGGSPLHF.

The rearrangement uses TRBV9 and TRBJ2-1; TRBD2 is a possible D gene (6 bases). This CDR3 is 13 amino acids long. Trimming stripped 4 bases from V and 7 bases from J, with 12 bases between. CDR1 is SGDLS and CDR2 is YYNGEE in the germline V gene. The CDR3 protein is CASSLGGWNEQFF. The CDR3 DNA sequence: TGTGCCAGCAGCTTGGGGGGTTGGAATGAGCAGTTCTTC.

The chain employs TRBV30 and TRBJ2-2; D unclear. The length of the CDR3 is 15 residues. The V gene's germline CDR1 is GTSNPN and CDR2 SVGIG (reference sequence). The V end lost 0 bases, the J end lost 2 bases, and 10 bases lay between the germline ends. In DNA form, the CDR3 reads TGTGCCTGGAGTGTACTACTAATAAACACCGGGGAGCTGTTTTTT. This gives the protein CAWSVLLINTGELFF.

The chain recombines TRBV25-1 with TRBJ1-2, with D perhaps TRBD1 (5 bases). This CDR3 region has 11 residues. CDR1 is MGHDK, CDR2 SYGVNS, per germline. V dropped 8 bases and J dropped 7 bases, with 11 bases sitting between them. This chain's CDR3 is CASGRDGGYTF. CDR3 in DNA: TGTGCCAGCGGCAGGGATGGTGGCTACACCTTC.

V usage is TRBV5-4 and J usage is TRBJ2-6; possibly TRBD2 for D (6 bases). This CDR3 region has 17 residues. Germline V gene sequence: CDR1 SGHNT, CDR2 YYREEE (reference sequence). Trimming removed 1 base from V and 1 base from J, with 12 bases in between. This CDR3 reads CASSLRGGGSGANVLTF. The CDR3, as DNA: TGTGCCAGCAGCTTGAGGGGAGGCGGATCTGGGGCCAACGTCCTGACTTTC.

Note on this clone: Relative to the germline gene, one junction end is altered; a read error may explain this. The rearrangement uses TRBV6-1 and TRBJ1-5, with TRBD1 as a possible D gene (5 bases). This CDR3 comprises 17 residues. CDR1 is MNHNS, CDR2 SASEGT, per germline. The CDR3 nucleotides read TGTGCCAGCAGGGAAGGGGTTTTGGGGCAGAGGAATCAGCCCCAGCATTTT. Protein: CASREGVLGQRNQPQHF.

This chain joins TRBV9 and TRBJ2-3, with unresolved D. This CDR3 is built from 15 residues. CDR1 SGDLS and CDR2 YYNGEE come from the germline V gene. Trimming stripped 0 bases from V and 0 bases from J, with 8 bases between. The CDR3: CASSVVGQSTDTQYF. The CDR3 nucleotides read TGTGCCAGCAGCGTAGTTGGGCAAAGCACAGATACGCAGTATTTT.

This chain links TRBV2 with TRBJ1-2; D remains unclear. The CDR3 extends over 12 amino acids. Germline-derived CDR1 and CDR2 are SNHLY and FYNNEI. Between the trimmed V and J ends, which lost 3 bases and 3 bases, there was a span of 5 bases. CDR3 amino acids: CASSDTYYGYTF. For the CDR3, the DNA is TGTGCCAGCAGTGACACTTACTATGGCTACACCTTC.

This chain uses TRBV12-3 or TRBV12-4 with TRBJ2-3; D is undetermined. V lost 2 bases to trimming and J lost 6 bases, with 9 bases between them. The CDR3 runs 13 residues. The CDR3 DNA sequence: TGTGCCAGCAGTTTAAATGGCGTTGATACGCAGTATTTT. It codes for CASSLNGVDTQYF.

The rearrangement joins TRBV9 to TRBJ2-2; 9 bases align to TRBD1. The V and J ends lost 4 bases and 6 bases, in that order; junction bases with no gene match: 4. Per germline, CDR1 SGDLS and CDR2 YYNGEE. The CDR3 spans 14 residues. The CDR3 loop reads CASSPRQGAGELFF. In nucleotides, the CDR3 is TGTGCCAGCAGCCCACGACAGGGGGCCGGGGAGCTGTTTTTT.

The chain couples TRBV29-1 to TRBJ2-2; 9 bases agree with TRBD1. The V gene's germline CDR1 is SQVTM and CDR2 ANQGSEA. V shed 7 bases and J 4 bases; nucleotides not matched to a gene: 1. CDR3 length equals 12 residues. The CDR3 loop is CSATGGTGELFF. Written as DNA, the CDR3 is TGCAGCGCGACAGGGGGCACCGGGGAGCTGTTTTTT.

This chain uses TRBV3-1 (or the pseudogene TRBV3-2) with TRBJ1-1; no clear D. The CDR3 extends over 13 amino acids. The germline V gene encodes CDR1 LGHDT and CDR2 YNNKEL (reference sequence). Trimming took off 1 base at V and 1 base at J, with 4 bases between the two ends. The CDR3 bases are TGTGCCAGCAGCCAAGTTACGAACACTGAAGCTTTCTTT. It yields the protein CASSQVTNTEAFF.

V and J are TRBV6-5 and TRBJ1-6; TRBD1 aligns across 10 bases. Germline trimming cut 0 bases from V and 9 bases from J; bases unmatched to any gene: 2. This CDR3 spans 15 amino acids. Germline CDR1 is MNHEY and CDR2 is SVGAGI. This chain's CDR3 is CASSYSGQGSSPLHF. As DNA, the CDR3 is TGTGCCAGCAGTTACTCGGGACAGGGGAGTTCACCCCTCCACTTT.